This passage covers 9 T cell receptor beta chains from one sample sequenced in a study of blood T cell repertoires in COVID-19. The repertoire was sequenced with immunoSEQ multiplex PCR; TCRdb's copy has only in-frame clones and lacks some. The data contain about 120,000 clones, approximately 80% of them singletons. Sequencing input: peripheral blood. Receptor source: a man between 65 and 79 years old with acute or convalescent COVID-19.

This clone was picked up one time. CDR3 region: CATSELGTGGARSPLHF. CDR3 sequence (DNA): TGTGCCACCAGCGAGCTCGGGACAGGGGGCGCGAGGTCACCCCTCCACTTT. The chain uses TRBV15 and TRBJ1-6; 12 bases fit TRBD1. V shed 5 bases, J shed 10 bases, and the junction held 12 bases outside the gene matches. The CDR3 sequence is 17 residues long. Germline V gene lookup returns CDR1 LNHNV and CDR2 YYDKDF (reference sequence).

The rearrangement uses TRBV10-1 and TRBJ1-1; tentative D call: TRBD1 (6 bases). Trimming shortened V by 7 bases and J by 11 bases, and 20 bases separated the two germline ends. The CDR3 totals 13 residues. CDR1 is WNHNN, CDR2 SYGVQD, per germline (reference sequence). The chain's CDR3 is CASTPRGGRWAFF. Here the CDR3 DNA reads TGCGCCAGCACCCCGAGGGGGGGCCGCTGGGCTTTCTTT.

The rearrangement joins TRBV3-1 (or the pseudogene TRBV3-2) to TRBJ2-2, with a tentative D call TRBD1 (6 bases). Per germline, CDR1 LGHDT and CDR2 YNNKEL (reference sequence). The CDR3 has 15 amino acids. V lost 0 bases to trimming and J lost 4 bases, with 9 bases between them. The CDR3 coding sequence is TGTGCCAGCAGCCAAGAGGGGGCGAGCACCGGGGAGCTGTTTTTT. The encoded protein is CASSQEGASTGELFF.

The V gene is TRBV5-1, the J gene TRBJ2-5, with a possible D match to TRBD2 (6 bases). The V and J ends lost 4 bases and 4 bases respectively, with 14 bases between them. This CDR3 has 14 residues. The V gene's germline CDR1 is SGHRS and CDR2 YFSETQ. The CDR3 DNA follows: TGCGCCAGCAGCCGGGACTCCCTCGTAGAGACCCAGTACTTC. Translating it yields CASSRDSLVETQYF.

The J gene is TRBJ1-1, the V gene TRBV28, with D unresolved. This CDR3 has 15 amino acids. Between the trimmed V and J ends, which lost 6 bases and 1 base, there was a span of 15 bases. Germline values: CDR1 MDHEN, CDR2 SYDVKM. The CDR3 DNA reads TGTGCCAGCAGACCAAACGGGAGAGGGAACACTGAAGCTTTCTTT. Translating gives CASRPNGRGNTEAFF.

This chain joins TRBV4-1 and TRBJ1-1; 7 bases align to TRBD1. CDR3 length: 15 amino acids. Trimming at V came to 0 bases and at J to 4 bases, leaving 5 bases not matched to a gene. Germline CDR1 MGHRA, CDR2 YSYEKL. The CDR3, as DNA: TGCGCCAGCAGCCAAGATCCCTACAGGGGCACTGAAGCTTTCTTT. Its translation is CASSQDPYRGTEAFF.

The CDR3 sequence is CAIADRDEKLFF. In DNA, the CDR3 is TGTGCCATCGCGGACAGGGATGAAAAACTGTTTTTT. This sequence joins TRBV10-3 and TRBJ1-4, with TRBD1 matching 8 bases. Trimming removed 8 bases from V and 6 bases from J; junction bases left unmatched: 2. Germline V CDR1 and CDR2: ENHRY, SYGVKD. The CDR3 consists of 12 residues.

This clone was picked up a small number of times. The chain couples TRBV2 to TRBJ2-2; D possibly corresponds to TRBD2 (6 bases). V was cut by 8 bases and J by 0 bases, with 13 bases left in between. The germline V gene has CDR1 SNHLY and CDR2 FYNNEI. The CDR3 runs 15 residues. This chain's CDR3 is CASGSWDSNTGELFF. As DNA, the CDR3 is TGTGCCAGCGGCTCCTGGGACTCGAACACCGGGGAGCTGTTTTTT.

In its sample, this clone was seen a few times. The chain recombines TRBV29-1 with TRBJ1-2, with D hard to call. The germline CDR1 and CDR2 sequences are SQVTM and ANQGSEA. The CDR3 covers 14 residues. Trimming took off 0 bases at V and 4 bases at J, with 12 bases between the two ends. The CDR3: CSVEDTASVYGYTF. The DNA for the CDR3 is TGCAGCGTTGAAGATACAGCTTCCGTCTATGGCTACACCTTC.